This T cell receptor (beta chain) is from a study of vaccination and CD4 T cells after COVID-19. With 8 bases clipped from V and 6 bases from J, the junction kept 12 bases outside the gene matches. The CDR3 extends over 14 amino acids. Looked up from germline, CDR1 is MNHNS and CDR2 is SASEGT. Notes on this clonotype: What it recognizes is unknown.

Treatment here: roughly 11-day PBMC culture with coronavirus spike peptide pools or control peptides (ViraFEST assay). Before the COVID-19 pandemic (2011-2018), CD4+ T cells were obtained from the unexposed donor. With the Oncomine TCR Beta short-read assay, DNA from cultured CD4+ T cells was sequenced. Each CDR3 protein is one row after TCRdb ran MiXCR on the PCR reads. Among 7,500 to 8,000 distinct CDR3 sequences listed, about 50% were seen once. The receptor was derived from a human donor in good health. The sample consisted of CD4+ T cells from blood, cultured in vitro. This sequence joins TRBV6-1 and TRBJ1-2; 7 positions match TRBD1. Here the CDR3 DNA reads TGTGCCAGCGCCCCAAGGGGCAGGGGGAATGGCTACACCTTC. The encoded protein is CASAPRGRGNGYTF.